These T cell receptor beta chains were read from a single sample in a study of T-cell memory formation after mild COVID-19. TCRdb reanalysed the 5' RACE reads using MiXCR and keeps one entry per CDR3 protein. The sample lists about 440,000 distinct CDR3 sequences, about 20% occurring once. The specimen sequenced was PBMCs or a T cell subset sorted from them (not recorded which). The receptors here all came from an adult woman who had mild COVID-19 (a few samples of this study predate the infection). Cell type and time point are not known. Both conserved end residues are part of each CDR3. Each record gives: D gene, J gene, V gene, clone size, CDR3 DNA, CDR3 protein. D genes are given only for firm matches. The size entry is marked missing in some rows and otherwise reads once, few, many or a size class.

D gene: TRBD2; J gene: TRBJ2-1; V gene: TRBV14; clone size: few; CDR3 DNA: TGTGCCAGCAGCCCCCCATGGACTAGCGGGTACAATGAGCAGTTCTTC; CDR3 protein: CASSPPWTSGYNEQFF
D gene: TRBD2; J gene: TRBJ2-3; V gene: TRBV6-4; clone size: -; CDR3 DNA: TGTGCCAGCAGTGAACTAGCGGGGGGAGCAGATACGCAGTATTTT; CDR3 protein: CASSELAGGADTQYF
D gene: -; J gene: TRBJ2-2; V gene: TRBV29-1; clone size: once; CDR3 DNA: TGCAGCGTTGCTCGTCAGAACACCGGGGAGCTGTTTTTT; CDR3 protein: CSVARQNTGELFF
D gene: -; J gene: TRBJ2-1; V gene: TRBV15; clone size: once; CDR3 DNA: TGTGCCACCAGCAGGGAATACAATGAGCAGTTCTTC; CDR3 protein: CATSREYNEQFF
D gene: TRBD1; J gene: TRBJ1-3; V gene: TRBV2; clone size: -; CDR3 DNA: TGTGCCAGCAGCGACAGGGGCCAGGCTGGAAACACCATATATTTT; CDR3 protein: CASSDRGQAGNTIYF
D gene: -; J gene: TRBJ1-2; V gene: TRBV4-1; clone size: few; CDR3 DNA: TGCGCCAGCAGCCAAGACAGGGTAGTATCCTATGGCTACACCTTC; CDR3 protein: CASSQDRVVSYGYTF
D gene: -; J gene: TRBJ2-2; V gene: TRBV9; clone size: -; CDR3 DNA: TGTGCCGGTCGGAAGGCCGGGGAGCTGTTTTTT; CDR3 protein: CAGRKAGELFF
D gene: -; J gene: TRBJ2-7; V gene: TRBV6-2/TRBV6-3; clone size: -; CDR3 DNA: TGTGCCAGCGGGTGGGGTGTGCAGCAGTACTTC; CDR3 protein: CASGWGVQQYF
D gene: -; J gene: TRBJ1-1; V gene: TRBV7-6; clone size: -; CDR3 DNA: TGTGCCAGCAGCTTAGGGGGACATAATGAAGCTTTCTTT; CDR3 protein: CASSLGGHNEAFF
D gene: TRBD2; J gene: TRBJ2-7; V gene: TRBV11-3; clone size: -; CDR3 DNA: TGTGCCAGCAGCGACGGGGAGGGCTTCGACGAGCAGTACTTC; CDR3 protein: CASSDGEGFDEQYF
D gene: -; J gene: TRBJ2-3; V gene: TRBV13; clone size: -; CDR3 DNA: TGTGCCAGCAGCATCAGGGGGGGCCCCACAGATACGCAGTATTTT; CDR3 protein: CASSIRGGPTDTQYF
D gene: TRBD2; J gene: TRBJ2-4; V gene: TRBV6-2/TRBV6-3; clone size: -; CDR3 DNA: TGTGCCAGCAGTTCTTTGGGACTAGCGGGAGCCAAAAACATTCAGTACTTC; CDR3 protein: CASSSLGLAGAKNIQYF
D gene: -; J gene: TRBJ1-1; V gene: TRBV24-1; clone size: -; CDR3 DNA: TGTGCCACCAGTGACCCGATGAACACTGAAGCTTTCTTT; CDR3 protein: CATSDPMNTEAFF
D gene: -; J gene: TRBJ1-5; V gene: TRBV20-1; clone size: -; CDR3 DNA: TGCAGTGCTATCCCCCGGCAGGGGAATCAGCCCCAGCATTTT; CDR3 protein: CSAIPRQGNQPQHF
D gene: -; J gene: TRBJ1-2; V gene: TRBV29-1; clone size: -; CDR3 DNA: TGCAGCGTTGTGGCAGGCAACTATGGCTACACCTTC; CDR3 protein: CSVVAGNYGYTF
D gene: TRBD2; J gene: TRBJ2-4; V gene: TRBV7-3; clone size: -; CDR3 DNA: TGTGCCAGCAGCCCCTCTAGCGGGGTCCACATTCAGTACTTC; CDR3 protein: CASSPSSGVHIQYF
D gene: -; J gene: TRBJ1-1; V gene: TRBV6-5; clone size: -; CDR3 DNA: TGTGCCAGCAGCCAACGAGGGGGTCGCACTGAAGCTTTCTTT; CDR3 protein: CASSQRGGRTEAFF
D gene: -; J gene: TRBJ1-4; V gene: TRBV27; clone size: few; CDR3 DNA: TGTGCCAGCAGTTTCCAGAGAAATGAAAAACTGTTTTTT; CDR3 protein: CASSFQRNEKLFF
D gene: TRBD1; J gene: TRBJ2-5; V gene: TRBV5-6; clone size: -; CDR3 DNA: TGTGCCAGCAGGCGCGCCGGGACAGGGTCGGAGACCCAGTACTTC; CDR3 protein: CASRRAGTGSETQYF
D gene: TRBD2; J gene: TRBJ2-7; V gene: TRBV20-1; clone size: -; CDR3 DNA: TGCAGTGCCGTCACTCGGGCGCGGGAGCGCTCCTACGAGCAGTACTTC; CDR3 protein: CSAVTRARERSYEQYF
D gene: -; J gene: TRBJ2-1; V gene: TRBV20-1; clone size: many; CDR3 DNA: TGCAGTGCTAGAATTGCCCTAGAATTGTCCAGAGGGCAGTTCTTC; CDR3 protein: CSARIALELSRGQFF
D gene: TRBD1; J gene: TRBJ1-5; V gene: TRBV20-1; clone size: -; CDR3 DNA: TGCAGTGCTAATCCAGGGGGCCGAGGCAATCAGCCCCAGCATTTT; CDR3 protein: CSANPGGRGNQPQHF
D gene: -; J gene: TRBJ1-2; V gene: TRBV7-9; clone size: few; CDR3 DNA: TGTGCCAGCAGCTTAGCAGAGGTAGCTAGTGTCGGCGGCTACACCTTC; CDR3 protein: CASSLAEVASVGGYTF
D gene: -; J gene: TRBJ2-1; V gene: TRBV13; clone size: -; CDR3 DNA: TGTGCCAGCAGCCCGTACCGGGGGATGGGAGAGCAGTTCTTC; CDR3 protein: CASSPYRGMGEQFF
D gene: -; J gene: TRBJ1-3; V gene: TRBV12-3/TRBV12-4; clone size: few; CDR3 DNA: TGTGCCAGCAGCCCGCCCCAGGGGACCTTCTCTGGAAACACCATATATTTT; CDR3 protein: CASSPPQGTFSGNTIYF
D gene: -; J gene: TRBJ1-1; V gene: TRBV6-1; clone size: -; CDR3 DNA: TGTGCCAGCAGTGAAAATAGAGGGGGGAACACTGAAGCTTTCTTT; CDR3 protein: CASSENRGGNTEAFF
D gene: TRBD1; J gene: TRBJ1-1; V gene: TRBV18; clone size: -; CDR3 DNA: TGTGCCAGCTCATCCACGGGGACAGGGAGCACTGAAGCTTTCTTT; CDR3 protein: CASSSTGTGSTEAFF
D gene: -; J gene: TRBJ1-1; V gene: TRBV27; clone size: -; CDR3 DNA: TGTGCCAGCCACACCTCAAGGAACACTGAAGCTTTCTTT; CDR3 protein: CASHTSRNTEAFF
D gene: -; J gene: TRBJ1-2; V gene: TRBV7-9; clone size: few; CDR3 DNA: TGTGCCAGCCGTGTACAGGACTCGTATGGCTACACCTTC; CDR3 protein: CASRVQDSYGYTF
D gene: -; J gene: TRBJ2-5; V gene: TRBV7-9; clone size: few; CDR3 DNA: TGTGCCAGCAGCTCACGTGTCACCAGGGGGGAAGAGACCCAGTACTTC; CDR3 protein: CASSSRVTRGEETQYF
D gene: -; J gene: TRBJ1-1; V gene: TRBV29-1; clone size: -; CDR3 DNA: TGCAGCGTGAGGACGGGTTCTTCAGGCTGGGGCACTGAAGCTTTCTTT; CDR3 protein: CSVRTGSSGWGTEAFF
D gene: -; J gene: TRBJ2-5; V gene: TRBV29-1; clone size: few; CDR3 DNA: TGCAGCGTTGAAGATCGGTTGAAAGAGACCCAGTACTTC; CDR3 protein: CSVEDRLKETQYF
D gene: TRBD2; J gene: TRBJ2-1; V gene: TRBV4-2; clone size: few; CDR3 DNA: TGTGCCAGCAGCCCCGCCCCACTGACTAGCGGGAGAATAGGGTCCTACAATGAGCAGTTCTTC; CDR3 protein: CASSPAPLTSGRIGSYNEQFF
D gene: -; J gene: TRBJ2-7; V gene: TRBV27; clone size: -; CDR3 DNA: TGTGCCAGCAGTGCAGGGAAGGTTATCTCCTACGAGCAGTACTTC; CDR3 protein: CASSAGKVISYEQYF
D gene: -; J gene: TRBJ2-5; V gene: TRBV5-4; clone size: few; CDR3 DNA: TGTGCCAGCAGCTCCCAAGACATCCAAGAGACCCAGTACTTC; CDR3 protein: CASSSQDIQETQYF
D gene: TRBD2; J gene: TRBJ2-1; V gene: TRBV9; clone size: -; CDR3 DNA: TGTGCCAGCAGCGTAGCTCTAGCGGGAACCTATGAGCAGTTCTTC; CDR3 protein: CASSVALAGTYEQFF
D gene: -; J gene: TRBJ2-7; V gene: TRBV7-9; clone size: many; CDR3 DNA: TGTGCCAGCAGCTTAGGGGAATCCCCACACGAGCAGTACTTC; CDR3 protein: CASSLGESPHEQYF
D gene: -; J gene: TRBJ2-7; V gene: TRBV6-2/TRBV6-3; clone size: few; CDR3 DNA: TGTGCCAGCAGTTACGGTTGGGGGATCGGGAAGGACGAGCAGTACTTC; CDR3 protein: CASSYGWGIGKDEQYF
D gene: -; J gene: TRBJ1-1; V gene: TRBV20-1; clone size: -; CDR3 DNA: TGCAGTGCTAGTGCGGACGCGGACACTGAAGCTTTCTTT; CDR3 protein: CSASADADTEAFF
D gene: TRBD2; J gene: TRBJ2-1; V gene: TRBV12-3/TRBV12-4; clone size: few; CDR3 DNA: TGTGCCAGCAGTCGACTAGCGGGGGACAATGAGCAGTTCTTC; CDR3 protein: CASSRLAGDNEQFF
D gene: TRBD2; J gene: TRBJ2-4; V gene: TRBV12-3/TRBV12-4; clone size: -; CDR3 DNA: TGTGCCAGCAGTTTCGGGCGGGGGGGCATTCAGTACTTC; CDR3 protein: CASSFGRGGIQYF
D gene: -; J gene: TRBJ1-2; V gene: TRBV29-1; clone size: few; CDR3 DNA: TGCAGCGTTGGGAGTACTAACTATGGCTACACCTTC; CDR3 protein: CSVGSTNYGYTF
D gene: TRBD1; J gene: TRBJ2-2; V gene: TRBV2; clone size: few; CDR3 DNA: TGTGCCGGACAGGCGACCTGGACCGGGGAGCTGTTTTTT; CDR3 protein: CAGQATWTGELFF
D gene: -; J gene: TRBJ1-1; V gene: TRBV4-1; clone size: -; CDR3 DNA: TGCGCCAGCAGCCAACAGGGTATCACTGAAGCTTTCTTT; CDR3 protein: CASSQQGITEAFF
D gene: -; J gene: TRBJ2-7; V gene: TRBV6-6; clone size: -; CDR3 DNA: TGTGCCAGCAGAATCCAGGGAGGAGCCTACGAGCAGTACTTC; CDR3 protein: CASRIQGGAYEQYF
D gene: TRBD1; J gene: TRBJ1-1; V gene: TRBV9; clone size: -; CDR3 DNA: TGTGCCAGCAGCCCTGGGACAGGGGGCGGGACTGAAGCTTTCTTT; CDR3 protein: CASSPGTGGGTEAFF
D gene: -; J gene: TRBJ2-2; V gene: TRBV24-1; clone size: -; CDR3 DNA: TGTGCCACCAGCCAGACGGGGGACACCGGGGAGCTGTTTTTT; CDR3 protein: CATSQTGDTGELFF
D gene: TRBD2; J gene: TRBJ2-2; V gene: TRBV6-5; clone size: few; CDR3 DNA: TGTGCCAGCAGCCGCGGGGGGGCTGGCCGGGAGCTGTTTTTT; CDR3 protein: CASSRGGAGRELFF